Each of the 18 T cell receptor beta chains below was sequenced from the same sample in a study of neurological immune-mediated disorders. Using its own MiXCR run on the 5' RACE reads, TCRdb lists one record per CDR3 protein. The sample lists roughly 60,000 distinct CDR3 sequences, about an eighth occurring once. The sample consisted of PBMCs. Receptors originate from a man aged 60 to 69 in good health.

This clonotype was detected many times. The CDR3, as DNA: TGTGCCACCACCCGGGGGCCCGCAGATACGCAGTATTTT. The encoded protein is CATTRGPADTQYF. The genes are TRBV7-9 and TRBJ2-3, with D perhaps given as TRBD1 or TRBD2 (6 bases each). V lost 10 bases and J 4 bases, leaving 15 bases between the germline ends. CDR1 is SEHNR and CDR2 is FQNEAQ in the germline V gene (reference sequence). The CDR3 extends over 13 amino acids.

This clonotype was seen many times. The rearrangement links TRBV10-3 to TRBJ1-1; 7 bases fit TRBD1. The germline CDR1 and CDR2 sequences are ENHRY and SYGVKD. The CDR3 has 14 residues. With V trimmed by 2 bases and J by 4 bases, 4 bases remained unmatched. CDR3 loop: CAISEGQVGTEAFF. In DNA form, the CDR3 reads TGTGCCATCAGTGAGGGACAGGTAGGCACTGAAGCTTTCTTT.

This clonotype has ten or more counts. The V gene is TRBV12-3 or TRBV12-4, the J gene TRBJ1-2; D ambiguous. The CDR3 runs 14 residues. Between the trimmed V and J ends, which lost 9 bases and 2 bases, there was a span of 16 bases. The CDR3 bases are TGTGCCAGTAAACCGGGATCGGTAAACTATGGCTACACCTTC. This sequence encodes CASKPGSVNYGYTF.

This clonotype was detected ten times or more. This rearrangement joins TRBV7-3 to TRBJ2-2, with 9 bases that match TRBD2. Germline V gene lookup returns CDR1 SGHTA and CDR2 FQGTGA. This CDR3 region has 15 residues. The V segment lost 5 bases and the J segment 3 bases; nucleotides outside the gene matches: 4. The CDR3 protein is CASSPGTSYTGELFF. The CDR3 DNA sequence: TGTGCCAGCAGCCCCGGGACTAGCTACACCGGGGAGCTGTTTTTT. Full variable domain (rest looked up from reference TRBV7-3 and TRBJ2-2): GAGVSQTPSNKVTEKGKYVELRCDPISGHTALYWYRQSLGQGPEFLIYFQGTGAADDSGLPNDRFFAVRPEGSVSTLKIQRTERGDSAVYLCASSPGTSYTGELFFGEGSRLTVL.

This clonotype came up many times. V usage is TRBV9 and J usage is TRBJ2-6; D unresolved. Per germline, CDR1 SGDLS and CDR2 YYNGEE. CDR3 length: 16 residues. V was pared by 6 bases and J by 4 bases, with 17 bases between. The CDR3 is CASTYLPAGGANVLTF. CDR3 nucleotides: TGTGCCAGCACCTACCTACCGGCTGGCGGGGCCAACGTCCTGACTTTC.

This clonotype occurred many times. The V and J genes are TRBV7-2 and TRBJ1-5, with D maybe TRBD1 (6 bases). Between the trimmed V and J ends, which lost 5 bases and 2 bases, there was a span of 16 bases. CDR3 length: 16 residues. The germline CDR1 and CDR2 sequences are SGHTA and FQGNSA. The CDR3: CASSPAGGAGNQPQHF. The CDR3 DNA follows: TGTGCCAGCAGCCCCGCGGGGGGCGCGGGCAATCAGCCCCAGCATTTT.

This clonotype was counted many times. CDR3 residues: CASSLGDYGDTQYF. In nucleotides, the CDR3 is TGCGCCAGCAGCTTGGGTGACTACGGTGATACGCAGTATTTT. This chain uses TRBV5-1 with TRBJ2-3, with D maybe TRBD2 (5 bases). This CDR3 region has 14 residues. V was clipped by 0 bases and J by 6 bases, with 11 bases between them. Germline CDR1 is SGHRS and CDR2 is YFSETQ.

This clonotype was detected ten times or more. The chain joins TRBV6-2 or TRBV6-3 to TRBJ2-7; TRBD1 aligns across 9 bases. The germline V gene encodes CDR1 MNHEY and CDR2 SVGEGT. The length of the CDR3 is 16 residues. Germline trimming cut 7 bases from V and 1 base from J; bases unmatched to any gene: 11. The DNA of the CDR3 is TGTGCCAGCACCGAACCGGGACAGGGAAGATCCTACGAGCAGTACTTC. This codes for CASTEPGQGRSYEQYF.

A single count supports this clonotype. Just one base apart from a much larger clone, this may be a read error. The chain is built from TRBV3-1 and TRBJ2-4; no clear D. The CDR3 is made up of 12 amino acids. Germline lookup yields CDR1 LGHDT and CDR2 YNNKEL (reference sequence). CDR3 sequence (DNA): TGTGCCAGCGGCCAAGTCGAAAACATTCAGTACTTC. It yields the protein CASGQVENIQYF.

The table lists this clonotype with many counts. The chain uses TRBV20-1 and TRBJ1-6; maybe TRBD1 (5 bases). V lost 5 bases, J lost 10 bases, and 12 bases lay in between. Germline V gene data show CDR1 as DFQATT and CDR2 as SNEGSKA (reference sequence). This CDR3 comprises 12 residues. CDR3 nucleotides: TGCAGTGCTCTGGGGCGACGGTCACCCCTCCACTTT. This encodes CSALGRRSPLHF.

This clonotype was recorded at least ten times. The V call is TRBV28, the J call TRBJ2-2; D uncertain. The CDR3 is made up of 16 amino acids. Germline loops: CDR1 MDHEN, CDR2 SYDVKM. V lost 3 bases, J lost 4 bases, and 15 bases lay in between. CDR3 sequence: CASSLVEPGPTGELFF. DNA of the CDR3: TGTGCCAGCAGTTTGGTAGAGCCAGGCCCCACCGGGGAGCTGTTTTTT.

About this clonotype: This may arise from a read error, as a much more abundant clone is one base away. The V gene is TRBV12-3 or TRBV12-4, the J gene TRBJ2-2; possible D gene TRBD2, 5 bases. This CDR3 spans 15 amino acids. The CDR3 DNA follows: TGTGCCAGCAGTCCTCGGGTTGTGAGCGCCGGGGAGCTGTTGTTT. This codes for CASSPRVVSAGELLF.

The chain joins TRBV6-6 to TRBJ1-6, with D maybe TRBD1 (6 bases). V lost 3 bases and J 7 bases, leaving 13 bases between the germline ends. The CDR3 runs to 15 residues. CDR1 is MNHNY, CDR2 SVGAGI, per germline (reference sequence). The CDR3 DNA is TGTGCCAGCAGTTATGGGGGGCAAGGGAATTCACCCCTCCACTTT. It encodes CASSYGGQGNSPLHF.

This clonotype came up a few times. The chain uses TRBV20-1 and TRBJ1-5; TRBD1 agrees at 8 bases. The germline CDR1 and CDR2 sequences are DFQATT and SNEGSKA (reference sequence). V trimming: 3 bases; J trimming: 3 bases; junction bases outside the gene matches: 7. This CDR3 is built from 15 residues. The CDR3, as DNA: TGCAGTGCTAGGGACAGGGACTTTTTCAATCAGCCCCAGCATTTT. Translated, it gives CSARDRDFFNQPQHF.

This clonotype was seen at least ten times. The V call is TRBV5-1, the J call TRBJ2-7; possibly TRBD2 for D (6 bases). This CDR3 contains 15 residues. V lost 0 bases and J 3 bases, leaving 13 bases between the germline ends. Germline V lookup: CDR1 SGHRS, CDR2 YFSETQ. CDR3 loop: CASSLVAVGGYEQYF. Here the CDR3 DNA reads TGCGCCAGCAGCTTGGTGGCAGTGGGGGGCTACGAGCAGTACTTC.

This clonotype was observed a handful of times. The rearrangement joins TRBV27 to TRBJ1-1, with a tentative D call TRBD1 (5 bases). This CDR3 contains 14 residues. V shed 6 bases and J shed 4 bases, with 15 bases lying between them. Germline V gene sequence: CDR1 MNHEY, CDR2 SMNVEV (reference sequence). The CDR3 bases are TGTGCCAGCAGGCGCGATAGGGGCAGCACTGAAGCTTTCTTT. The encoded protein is CASRRDRGSTEAFF.

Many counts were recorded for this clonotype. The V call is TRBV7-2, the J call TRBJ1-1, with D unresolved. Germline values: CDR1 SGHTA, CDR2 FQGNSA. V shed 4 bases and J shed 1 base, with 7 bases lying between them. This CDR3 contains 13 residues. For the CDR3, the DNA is TGTGCCAGCAGCTCGTACAAGAACACTGAAGCTTTCTTT. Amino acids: CASSSYKNTEAFF.

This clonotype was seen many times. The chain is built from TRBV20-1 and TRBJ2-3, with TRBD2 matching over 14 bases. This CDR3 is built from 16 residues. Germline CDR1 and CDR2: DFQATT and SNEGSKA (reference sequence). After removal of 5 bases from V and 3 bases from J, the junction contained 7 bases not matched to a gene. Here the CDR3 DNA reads TGCAGTGCTGACGGACTAGCGGGGGGAGGAACAGATACGCAGTATTTT. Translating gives CSADGLAGGGTDTQYF.